These 27 T cell receptor beta chains were sequenced from one sample in a study of blood T cell repertoires in COVID-19. Only in-frame clones appear in the TCRdb table, and some are missing; sequencing was by immunoSEQ multiplex PCR. The sample has under 80,000 clones; 80% to 90% are singletons. The sequenced material came from peripheral blood. The receptors here all came from a man aged 65 to 85 with active or convalescent COVID-19.

The chain recombines TRBV6-6 with TRBJ1-6; 7 bases are a match to TRBD1. CDR1 is MNHNY and CDR2 is SVGAGI in the germline V gene (reference sequence). The CDR3 runs 18 residues. V lost 5 bases and J lost 0; bases outside the gene matches: 10. The CDR3 protein is CASSLELQGSSYNSPLHF. The CDR3 DNA sequence: TGTGCCAGCAGTCTCGAATTACAGGGGAGCTCCTATAATTCACCCCTCCACTTT.

This clone was observed a handful of times. The chain couples TRBV7-9 to TRBJ2-1; 7 positions agree with TRBD2. J was trimmed by 0 bases and V by 5 bases; bases with no gene match: 13. Germline assignment: CDR1 SEHNR and CDR2 FQNEAQ (reference sequence). The length of the CDR3 is 18 residues. CDR3 protein: CASSARKRTGGSYNEQFF. Written as DNA, the CDR3 is TGTGCCAGCAGCGCACGGAAAAGGACGGGAGGCTCCTACAATGAGCAGTTCTTC.

This clone occurred a few times. At one of its ends the junction is not consistent with the germline gene, which may arise from a read error. The rearrangement uses TRBV30 and TRBJ1-6; D not resolved. Germline assignment: CDR1 GTSNPN and CDR2 SVGIG (reference sequence). This CDR3 has 14 residues. CDR3: CAWCRSSFNSPLHF. CDR3 DNA: TGTGCCTGGTGTCGTAGCTCCTTTAATTCACCCCTCCACTTT.

The rearrangement joins TRBV14 to TRBJ1-1, with D possibly being TRBD1 (5 bases). The CDR3 contains 16 residues. V lost 2 bases to trimming and J lost 4 bases, with 17 bases between them. Germline V gives CDR1 SGHDN, CDR2 FVKESK. In DNA, the CDR3 is TGTGCCAGCAGCCAAATGGTAACAACAAGGGGCACTGAAGCTTTCTTT. It is translated as CASSQMVTTRGTEAFF. The full variable domain, rest sourced from reference TRBV14 and TRBJ1-1, is EAGVTQFPSHSVIEKGQTVTLRCDPISGHDNLYWYRRVMGKEIKFLLHFVKESKQDESGMPNNRFLAERTGGTYSTLKVQPAELEDSGVYFCASSQMVTTRGTEAFFGQGTRLTVV.

This clone was detected only once. V and J are TRBV28 and TRBJ2-7, with 7 bases fitting TRBD1. CDR3 length: 14 residues. V lost 6 bases, J lost 6 bases, and 11 bases stayed unmatched. In germline, CDR1 is MDHEN, CDR2 SYDVKM. The CDR3 loop is CASSQRQGTAEQYF. The CDR3 nucleotides are TGTGCCAGCAGCCAAAGACAGGGTACAGCCGAGCAGTACTTC.

A note on this clone: At one of its ends the junction is not consistent with the germline gene, which may arise from a read error. The chain combines TRBV6-1 with TRBJ2-7; the match to TRBD2 covers 7 bases. This CDR3 has 15 amino acids. CDR1 and CDR2 (germline): MNHNS, SASEGT. The CDR3 sequence is CASIESGIPLYEQYF. For the CDR3, the DNA is TGTGCCAGCATTGAAAGCGGGATCCCCCTGTACGAGCAGTACTTC.

This chain joins TRBV7-2 and TRBJ2-3, with unresolved D. Trimming stripped 4 bases from V and 11 bases from J, with 10 bases between. The CDR3 loop spans 11 amino acids. Germline V gene lookup returns CDR1 SGHTA and CDR2 FQGNSA. The CDR3 DNA sequence: TGTGCCAGCAGCTCCCGGGTTCAGCAGTATTTT. Translated, it gives CASSSRVQQYF.

This chain links TRBV6-6 with TRBJ2-1; TRBD2 agrees at 7 bases. J was trimmed by 2 bases and V by 7 bases; bases with no gene match: 5. The length of the CDR3 is 14 residues. Germline V gene lookup returns CDR1 MNHNY and CDR2 SVGAGI (reference sequence). CDR3 sequence (DNA): TGTGCCAGCAACCCGGGAGGCACCTACAATGAGCAGTTCTTC. Amino acids: CASNPGGTYNEQFF.

This chain uses TRBV3-1 (or the pseudogene TRBV3-2) with TRBJ2-4; 8 bases match TRBD2. V was clipped by 5 bases and J by 9 bases; unmatched bases: 15. This CDR3 contains 16 residues. From germline, CDR1 is LGHDT and CDR2 YNNKEL (reference sequence). CDR3 DNA: TGTGCCAGCAGCGAAATCCAACCTCTGGCGGGGGGCATTCAGTACTTC. This gives the protein CASSEIQPLAGGIQYF.

CDR3: CASSSLSSGTGVWTEAFF. The CDR3 DNA follows: TGTGCCAGCAGCTCCTTATCGTCCGGGACAGGGGTATGGACTGAAGCTTTCTTT. The chain couples TRBV5-5 to TRBJ1-1; 10 bases agree with TRBD1. CDR3 size: 18 residues. Germline-derived CDR1 and CDR2 are SGHKS and YYEKEE (reference sequence). The V gene end was trimmed by 3 bases and the J gene end by 5 bases; junction bases not matched to a gene: 16.

The rearrangement joins TRBV5-1 to TRBJ1-3; 8 bases agree with TRBD1. V was pared by 3 bases and J by 4 bases, with 6 bases of the junction left unmatched. The CDR3 loop spans 15 amino acids. Germline V CDR1 and CDR2: SGHRS, YFSETQ. CDR3: CASSYGQGGGNTIYF. The CDR3 DNA sequence: TGCGCCAGCAGCTACGGACAGGGTGGAGGAAACACCATATATTTT.

The gene calls are TRBV7-9 and TRBJ1-1, with TRBD1 as a possible D gene (6 bases). CDR3 length: 14 amino acids. Germline loops: CDR1 SEHNR, CDR2 FQNEAQ (reference sequence). V was pared by 3 bases and J by 2 bases, with 10 bases between. CDR3 amino acids: CASSFRGPNTEAFF. In DNA form, the CDR3 reads TGTGCCAGCAGCTTCAGGGGCCCAAACACTGAAGCTTTCTTT.

The rearrangement uses TRBV15 and TRBJ1-4; 10 bases fit TRBD1. There are 15 residues in the CDR3. CDR1 is LNHNV and CDR2 is YYDKDF in the germline V gene (reference sequence). V was clipped by 4 bases and J by 7 bases; unmatched bases: 6. The CDR3 sequence: CATSIRQGAFEKLFF. The CDR3 nucleotides are TGTGCCACCAGCATTAGACAGGGGGCTTTTGAAAAACTGTTTTTT.

CDR3 sequence reads: CSVEDRGREGYTF. CDR3 in DNA: TGCAGCGTTGAAGACAGGGGGCGCGAGGGCTACACCTTC. The chain recombines TRBV29-1 with TRBJ1-2; 8 bases are shared with TRBD1. Trimming took 0 bases from V and 8 from J; bases not matched to a gene: 5. This CDR3 comprises 13 residues. Looked up from germline, CDR1 is SQVTM and CDR2 is ANQGSEA.

V and J are TRBV2 and TRBJ1-4; maybe TRBD1 (5 bases). Germline CDR1 and CDR2: SNHLY and FYNNEI. The V end lost 4 bases, the J end lost 4 bases, and 7 bases lay between the germline ends. This CDR3 has 13 residues. CDR3 coding DNA: TGTGCCAGCAGTGCAGGGATTAATGAAAAACTGTTTTTT. This encodes CASSAGINEKLFF.

V and J are TRBV11-2 and TRBJ1-2; D possibly corresponds to TRBD1 (5 bases). Germline CDR1 SGHAT, CDR2 FQNNGV. This CDR3 has 15 residues. V gave up 0 bases and J gave up 7 bases, with 15 bases separating them. The CDR3 DNA follows: TGTGCCAGCAGCTTAGATCTCGCTAGGGGTCGTGGCTACACCTTC. Protein product: CASSLDLARGRGYTF.

The chain recombines TRBV5-1 with TRBJ1-1; possibly TRBD1 for D (6 bases). V lost 3 bases, J lost 1 base, and 19 bases lay in between. This CDR3 is 17 amino acids long. Germline V CDR1 and CDR2: SGHRS, YFSETQ. CDR3 protein: CASSWSKPGQTNTEAFF. The CDR3 DNA follows: TGCGCCAGCAGCTGGTCAAAACCGGGACAAACGAACACTGAAGCTTTCTTT.

The V and J genes are TRBV10-3 and TRBJ2-7; TRBD2 is a possible D gene (6 bases). V was shortened by 10 bases and J by 6 bases, with 19 bases between the two germline ends. Germline lookup yields CDR1 ENHRY and CDR2 SYGVKD. The CDR3 consists of 13 residues. The CDR3 is CATHTSSGREQYF. CDR3 bases: TGTGCCACCCATACTAGCAGCGGACGCGAGCAGTACTTC.

This chain joins TRBV3-1 (or the pseudogene TRBV3-2) and TRBJ2-5; 8 nucleotides agree with TRBD2. The CDR3 covers 17 residues. Germline CDR1 and CDR2: LGHDT and YNNKEL (reference sequence). The junction had 8 bases not matched to a gene; V was cut back by 2 bases and J by 0 bases. CDR3 loop: CASSQSLAALYQETQYF. The CDR3 bases are TGTGCCAGCAGCCAATCACTAGCGGCTCTGTACCAAGAGACCCAGTACTTC.

Details on this clone: Germline is not matched at one junction end, which may reflect a read error. This sequence joins TRBV7-7 and TRBJ2-2; 9 bases are a match to TRBD1. CDR1 SSHAT and CDR2 FNYEAQ come from the germline V gene (reference sequence). The CDR3 length is 15 residues. The CDR3 nucleotides are TGTGCTAGCAGCCCGGGACAGGGTCGGGACGGGGAGCTGTTTTTT. Translation: CASSPGQGRDGELFF.

The chain links TRBV9 to TRBJ2-7, with D perhaps TRBD1 (6 bases). CDR3 size: 13 residues. V lost 5 bases to trimming and J lost 4 bases, with 13 bases between them. Germline V gene sequence: CDR1 SGDLS, CDR2 YYNGEE. The CDR3 loop reads CASSLTTGYEQYF. The CDR3 DNA is TGTGCCAGCAGTCTTACGACAGGTTACGAGCAGTACTTC.

CDR3 nucleotides: TGTGCCAGCAGCTTTGGGAGCTCCTATAATTCACCCCTCCACTTT. Amino acid sequence: CASSFGSSYNSPLHF. This rearrangement joins TRBV11-2 to TRBJ1-6; D unclear. The germline V gene has CDR1 SGHAT and CDR2 FQNNGV. The germline V and J ends were trimmed by 3 bases and 0 bases, with 6 bases remaining between them. The CDR3 contains 15 residues.

The chain employs TRBV12-3 or TRBV12-4 and TRBJ1-2; D is ambiguous. This CDR3 has 13 residues. The ends were cut back, 6 bases at V and 8 bases at J, with 16 bases in the middle. CDR3 DNA: TGTGCCAGCAGGGCTCAGAGAGCCGGGGGCTACACCTTC. Protein product: CASRAQRAGGYTF.

The chain couples TRBV5-1 to TRBJ2-2; 7 bases agree with TRBD2. The CDR3 sequence is 14 residues long. Germline CDR1 is SGHRS and CDR2 is YFSETQ. With 4 bases clipped from V and 7 bases from J, the junction kept 7 bases outside the gene matches. In DNA form, the CDR3 reads TGCGCCAGCAGCGTACTAGCGACGGTCGGGGAGCTGTTTTTT. It specifies CASSVLATVGELFF.

The sample holds a few counts of this clone. This sequence joins TRBV5-4 and TRBJ1-1, with 11 bases identical to TRBD1. CDR1 and CDR2 (germline): SGHNT, YYREEE (reference sequence). The length of the CDR3 is 12 residues. The V segment lost 0 bases and the J segment 12 bases; nucleotides outside the gene matches: 1. DNA of the CDR3: TGTGCCAGCAGCTTGGGGGACAGGGGGACTTTCTTT. Amino acids: CASSLGDRGTFF.

This chain uses TRBV7-2 with TRBJ2-1; D gene uncertain. This CDR3 has 12 amino acids. CDR1 SGHTA and CDR2 FQGNSA come from the germline V gene. Between the trimmed V and J ends, which lost 4 bases and 15 bases, there was a span of 16 bases. CDR3: CASSYLTNSLFF. As DNA, the CDR3 is TGTGCCAGCAGCTACCTGACCAACAGTCTGTTCTTC. The complete variable domain, with remaining parts taken from reference TRBV7-2 and TRBJ2-1, reads GAGVSQSPSNKVTEKGKDVELRCDPISGHTALYWYRQSLGQGLEFLIYFQGNSAPDKSGLPSDRFSAERTGGSVSTLTIQRTQQEDSAVYLCASSYLTNSLFFGPGTRLTVL.

The V and J genes are TRBV28 and TRBJ2-6, with 8 positions matching TRBD1. V lost 10 bases and J lost 0; bases outside the gene matches: 11. Germline V gene sequence: CDR1 MDHEN, CDR2 SYDVKM. The CDR3 sequence is 17 residues long. As DNA, the CDR3 is TGTGCCACCAACTATGGGACAGGACTCTCTGGGGCCAACGTCCTGACTTTC. Protein: CATNYGTGLSGANVLTF.